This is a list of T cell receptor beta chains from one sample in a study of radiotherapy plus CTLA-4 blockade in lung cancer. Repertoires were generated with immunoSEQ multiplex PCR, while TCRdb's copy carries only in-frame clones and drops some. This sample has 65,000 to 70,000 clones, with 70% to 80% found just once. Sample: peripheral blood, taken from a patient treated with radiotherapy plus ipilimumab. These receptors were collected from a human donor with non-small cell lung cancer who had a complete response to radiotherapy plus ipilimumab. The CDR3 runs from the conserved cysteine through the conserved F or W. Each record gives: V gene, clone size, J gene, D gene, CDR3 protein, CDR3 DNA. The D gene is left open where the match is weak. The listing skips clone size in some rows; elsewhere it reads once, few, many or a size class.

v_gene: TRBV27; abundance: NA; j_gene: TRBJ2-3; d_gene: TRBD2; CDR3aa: CASGRRREADTQYF; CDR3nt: TGTGCCAGCGGCAGGAGGCGGGAGGCAGATACGCAGTATTTT
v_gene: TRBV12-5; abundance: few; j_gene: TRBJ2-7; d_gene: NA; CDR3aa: CASVLGSTYEQYF; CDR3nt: TGTGCTAGTGTCCTCGGGTCTACCTACGAGCAGTACTTC
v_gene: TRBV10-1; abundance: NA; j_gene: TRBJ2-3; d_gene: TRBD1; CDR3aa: CASSPGTGGSGTDTQYF; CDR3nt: TGCGCCAGCAGTCCCGGGACAGGGGGTTCTGGTACAGATACGCAGTATTTT
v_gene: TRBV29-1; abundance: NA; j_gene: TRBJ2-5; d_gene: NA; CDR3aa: CSVEGFQSETQYF; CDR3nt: TGCAGCGTTGAAGGGTTCCAGTCGGAGACCCAGTACTTC
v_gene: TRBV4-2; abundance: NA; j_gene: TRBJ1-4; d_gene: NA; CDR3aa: CASSQDRVGNFEKLFF; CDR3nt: TGTGCCAGCAGCCAAGATCGGGTAGGGAACTTTGAAAAACTGTTTTTT
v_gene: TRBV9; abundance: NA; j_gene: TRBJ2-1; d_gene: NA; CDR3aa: CASSVVMGGVNEQFF; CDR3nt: TGTGCCAGCAGCGTAGTCATGGGGGGTGTGAATGAGCAGTTCTTC
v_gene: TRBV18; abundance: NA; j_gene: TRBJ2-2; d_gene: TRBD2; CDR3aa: CASSPDGASGSRTGELFF; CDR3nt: TGTGCCAGCTCACCGGACGGGGCTAGCGGGAGCCGCACCGGGGAGCTGTTTTTT
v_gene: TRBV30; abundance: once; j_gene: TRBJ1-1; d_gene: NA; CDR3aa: CAWSAYGRLNTEAFF; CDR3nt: TGTGCCTGGAGTGCCTACGGCAGGCTGAACACTGAAGCTTTCTTT
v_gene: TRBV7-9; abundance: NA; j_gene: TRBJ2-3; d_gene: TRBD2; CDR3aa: CASSSIRRTSVDTQYF; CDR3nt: TGTGCCAGCAGCTCAATCCGACGGACTAGCGTAGATACGCAGTATTTT
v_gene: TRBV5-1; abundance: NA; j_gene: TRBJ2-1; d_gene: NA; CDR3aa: CASSYGGLAGDEQFF; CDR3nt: TGCGCCAGCAGCTACGGGGGTCTAGCTGGCGATGAGCAGTTCTTC
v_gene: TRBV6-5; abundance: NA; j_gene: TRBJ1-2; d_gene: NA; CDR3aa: CASSDFAGSRYTF; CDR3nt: TGTGCCAGCTCAGACTTTGCGGGTTCCCGCTACACCTTC
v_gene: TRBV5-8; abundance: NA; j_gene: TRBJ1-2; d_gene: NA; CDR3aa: CASSLGGGGKNYGYTF; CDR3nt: TGTGCCAGCAGCTTGGGAGGCGGGGGCAAGAACTATGGCTACACCTTC
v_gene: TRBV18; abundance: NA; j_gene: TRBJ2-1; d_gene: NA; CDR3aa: CASSQGGLTYNEQFF; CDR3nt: TGTGCCAGCTCACAGGGGGGACTGACCTACAATGAGCAGTTCTTC
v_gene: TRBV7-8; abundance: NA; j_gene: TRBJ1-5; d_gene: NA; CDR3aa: CASSYAIDNQPQHF; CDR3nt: TGTGCCAGCAGCTATGCAATTGACAATCAGCCCCAGCATTTT
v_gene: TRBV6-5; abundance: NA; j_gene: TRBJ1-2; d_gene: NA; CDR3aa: CASSFRDDGYTF; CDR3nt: TGTGCCAGCAGTTTTAGGGACGACGGCTACACCTTC
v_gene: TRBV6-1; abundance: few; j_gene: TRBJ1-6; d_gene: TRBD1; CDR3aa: CASSWDRGRNSPLHF; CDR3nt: TGTGCCAGCAGTTGGGACAGGGGGCGCAACTCACCCCTCCACTTT
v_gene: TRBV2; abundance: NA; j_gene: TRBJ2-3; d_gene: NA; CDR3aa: CASSERNTDTQYF; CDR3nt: TGTGCCAGCAGTGAACGGAACACAGATACGCAGTATTTT
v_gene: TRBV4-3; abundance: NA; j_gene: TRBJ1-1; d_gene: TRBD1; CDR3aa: CASSQEWGQGNTEAFF; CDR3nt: TGCGCCAGCAGCCAAGAGTGGGGACAGGGGAACACTGAAGCTTTCTTT
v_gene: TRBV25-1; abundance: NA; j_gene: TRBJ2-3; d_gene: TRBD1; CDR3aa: CASSYHRGDTQYF; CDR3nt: TGTGCCAGCAGTTATCACAGGGGCGATACGCAGTATTTT
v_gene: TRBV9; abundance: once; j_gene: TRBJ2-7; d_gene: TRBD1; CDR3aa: CASSPMKDRGYEQYF; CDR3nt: TGTGCCAGCAGCCCCATGAAGGACAGGGGGTACGAGCAGTACTTC
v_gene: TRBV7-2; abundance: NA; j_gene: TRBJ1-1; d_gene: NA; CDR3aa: CASSSVQGWTEAFF; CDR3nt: TGTGCCAGCAGCTCCGTGCAGGGTTGGACTGAAGCTTTCTTT
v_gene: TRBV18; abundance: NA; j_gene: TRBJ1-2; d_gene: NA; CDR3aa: CASSPGEGGNYGYTF; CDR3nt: TGTGCCAGCTCACCCGGAGAAGGGGGTAACTATGGCTACACCTTC
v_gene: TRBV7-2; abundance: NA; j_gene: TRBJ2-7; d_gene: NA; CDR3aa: CASSLGDPKTYEQYF; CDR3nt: TGTGCCAGCAGCTTAGGGGACCCTAAGACCTACGAGCAGTACTTC
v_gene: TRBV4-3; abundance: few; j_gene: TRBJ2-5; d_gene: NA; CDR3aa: CASSQQGTSETQYF; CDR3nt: TGCGCCAGCAGCCAACAGGGGACGAGCGAGACCCAGTACTTC
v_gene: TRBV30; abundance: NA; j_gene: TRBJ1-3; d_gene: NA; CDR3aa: CAWSVRGFSGNTIYF; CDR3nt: TGTGCCTGGAGTGTACGTGGGTTCTCTGGAAACACCATATATTTT
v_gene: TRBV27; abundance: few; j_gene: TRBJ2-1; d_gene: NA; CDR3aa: CASSSQVILSYNEQFF; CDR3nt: TGTGCCAGCAGTTCGCAGGTGATCCTCTCCTACAATGAGCAGTTCTTC
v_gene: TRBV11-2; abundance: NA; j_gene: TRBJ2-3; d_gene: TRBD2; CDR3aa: CASSLTSGAPDTQYF; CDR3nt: TGTGCCAGCAGCTTGACTAGCGGGGCCCCAGATACGCAGTATTTT
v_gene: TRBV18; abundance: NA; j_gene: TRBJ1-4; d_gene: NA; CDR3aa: CASSPEGSSRKLFF; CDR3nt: TGTGCCAGCTCACCGGAAGGGTCCTCGAGAAAACTGTTTTTT
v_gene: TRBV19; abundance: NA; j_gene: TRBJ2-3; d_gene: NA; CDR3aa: CASKGGFGTDTQYF; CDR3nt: TGTGCCAGTAAGGGGGGCTTCGGCACAGATACGCAGTATTTT
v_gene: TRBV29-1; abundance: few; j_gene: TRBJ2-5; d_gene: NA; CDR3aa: CSGGVGETQYF; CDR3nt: TGCAGCGGCGGGGTAGGGGAGACCCAGTACTTC
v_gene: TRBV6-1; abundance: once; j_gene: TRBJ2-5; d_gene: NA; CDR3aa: CAILGPLGTQYF; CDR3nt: TGTGCCATCCTGGGACCTCTCGGGACCCAGTACTTC
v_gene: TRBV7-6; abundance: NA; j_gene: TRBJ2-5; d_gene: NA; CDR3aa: CASSLGPGKAQYF; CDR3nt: TGTGCCAGCAGCTTAGGCCCAGGGAAGGCCCAGTACTTC
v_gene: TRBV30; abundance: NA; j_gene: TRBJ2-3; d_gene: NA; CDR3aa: CAWSREGVDTQYF; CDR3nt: TGTGCCTGGAGCCGTGAGGGGGTAGATACGCAGTATTTT
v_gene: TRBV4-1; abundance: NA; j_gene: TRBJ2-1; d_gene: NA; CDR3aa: CASSQPTGVAYNEQFF; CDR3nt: TGCGCCAGCAGCCAACCGACTGGCGTGGCCTACAATGAGCAGTTCTTC
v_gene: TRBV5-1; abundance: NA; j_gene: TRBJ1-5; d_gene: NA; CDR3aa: CASSLAGASNQPQHF; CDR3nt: TGCGCCAGCAGCTTGGCTGGGGCTAGCAATCAGCCCCAGCATTTT
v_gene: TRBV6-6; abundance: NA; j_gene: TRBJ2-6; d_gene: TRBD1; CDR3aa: CASSQDRTAGANVLTF; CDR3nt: TGTGCCAGCAGTCAGGACAGGACTGCTGGGGCCAACGTCCTGACTTTC
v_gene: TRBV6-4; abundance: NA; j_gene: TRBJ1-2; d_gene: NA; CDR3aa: CASSDEGGYTF; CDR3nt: TGTGCCAGCAGTGACGAAGGGGGCTACACCTTC
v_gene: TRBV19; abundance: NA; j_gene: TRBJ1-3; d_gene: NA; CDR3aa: CASSPSSGNTIYF; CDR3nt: TGTGCCAGTAGTCCCAGCTCTGGAAACACCATATATTTT
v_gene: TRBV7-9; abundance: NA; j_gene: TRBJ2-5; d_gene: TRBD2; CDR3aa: CASSPPGGSPGGETQYF; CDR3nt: TGTGCCAGCAGCCCCCCCGGCGGGAGCCCCGGTGGAGAGACCCAGTACTTC
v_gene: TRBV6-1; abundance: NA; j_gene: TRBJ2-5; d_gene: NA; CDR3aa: CASSALRADLFIETQYF; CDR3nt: TGTGCCAGCAGTGCCCTACGGGCCGATCTTTTTATAGAGACCCAGTACTTC
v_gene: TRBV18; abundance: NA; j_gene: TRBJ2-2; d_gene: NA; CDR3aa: CASSTIGTANTGELFF; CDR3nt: TGTGCCAGCTCAACGATAGGGACGGCGAACACCGGGGAGCTGTTTTTT
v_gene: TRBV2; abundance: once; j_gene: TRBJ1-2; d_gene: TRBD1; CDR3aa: CASSWERGPEGYTF; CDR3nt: TGTGCCAGCTCTTGGGAGAGGGGGCCGGAGGGCTACACCTTC
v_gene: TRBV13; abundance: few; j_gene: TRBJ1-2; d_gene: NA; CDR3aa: CASTKLPGGGGYGYTF; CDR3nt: TGTGCCAGCACCAAACTACCCGGTGGAGGGGGCTATGGCTACACCTTC
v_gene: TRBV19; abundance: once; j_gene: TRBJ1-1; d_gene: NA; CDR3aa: CASSIGQIEAFF; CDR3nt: TGTGCCAGTAGTATCGGACAGATTGAAGCTTTCTTT
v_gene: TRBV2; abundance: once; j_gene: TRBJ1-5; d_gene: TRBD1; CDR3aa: CASSVGQGAQGQPQHF; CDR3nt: TGTGCCAGCAGTGTGGGACAGGGGGCCCAGGGTCAGCCCCAGCATTTT
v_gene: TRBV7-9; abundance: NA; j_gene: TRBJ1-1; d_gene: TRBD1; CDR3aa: CASSLWDRDTEAFF; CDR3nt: TGTGCCAGCAGCTTATGGGACAGGGACACTGAAGCTTTCTTT
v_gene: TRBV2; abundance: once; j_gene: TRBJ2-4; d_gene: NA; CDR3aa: CASSEAQGLVNIQYF; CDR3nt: TGTGCCAGCAGTGAAGCTCAGGGTCTTGTAAACATTCAGTACTTC
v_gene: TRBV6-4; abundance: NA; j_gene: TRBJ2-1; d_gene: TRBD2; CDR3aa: CASTAGGLNEQFF; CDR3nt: TGTGCCAGCACAGCGGGAGGGCTCAATGAGCAGTTCTTC
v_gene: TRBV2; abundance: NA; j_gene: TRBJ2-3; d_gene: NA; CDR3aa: CASSGDRFTDTQYF; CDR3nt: TGTGCCAGCAGTGGCGACAGGTTCACAGATACGCAGTATTTT
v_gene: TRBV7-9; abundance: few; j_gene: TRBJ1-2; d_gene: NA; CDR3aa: CASSAGQIYGYTF; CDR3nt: TGTGCCAGCAGCGCCGGACAGATTTATGGCTACACCTTC
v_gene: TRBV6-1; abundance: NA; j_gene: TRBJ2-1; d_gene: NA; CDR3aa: CASSEAKGWNEQFF; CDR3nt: TGTGCCAGCAGTGAAGCGAAGGGGTGGAATGAGCAGTTCTTC